This T cell receptor (beta chain) came from a study of shared clonotypes between healthy human individuals. Trimming left V 6 bases short and J 7 bases short, with 19 bases between. CDR1 is MNHNY and CDR2 is SVGAGI in the germline V gene (reference sequence). The CDR3 length is 15 residues. Comment on this clone: The antigen is not known.

Study findings and constraints: Compared with memory subsets, naive subsets generally had larger estimated richness.

The material for each subset, its genomic DNA, was split evenly across several immunoSEQ plates. Some clones are missing from TCRdb's copy, which holds only in-frame ones; the method was immunoSEQ multiplex PCR. The data hold about 2.4 million clones, with 93% observed a single time. The material sequenced was naive CD4+ T cells from PBMCs. The subset: CD45RA+ positively selected. This rearrangement joins TRBV6-6 to TRBJ1-5; D is possibly TRBD1 (5 bases). This receptor was obtained from a man aged 18 to 30 in good health. Some clones in this sample may be carry-over from other donors' samples. Here the CDR3 reads CASRDRTPSGQPQHF. The CDR3 DNA sequence: TGTGCCAGCAGGGATAGGACACCCTCCGGGCAGCCCCAGCATTTT.